The 29 T cell receptor beta chains given below trace back to one sample, sequenced in a study of T cell clusters in autoimmune cytopenias. TRB was amplified from approximately 250 ng of peripheral blood genomic DNA per sample. TRB was amplified by touch-down multiplex PCR, primer pools A and B combined. TCRdb reprocessed the multiplex PCR reads and stores each CDR3 protein as one record, lacking DNA. Its listing shows approximately 7,000 distinct CDR3 sequences. The sequenced sample consisted of peripheral blood. The receptors were gathered from a human donor with an autoimmune cytopenia or autoimmune hepatitis (not recorded which).

Judged by frequency, this clonotype is medium-sized (0.01 to 0.1%). The V and J genes are TRBV5-4 and TRBJ1-6; TCRdb lists TRBD1, though no DNA is available to test this call. CDR1 SGHNT and CDR2 YYREEE come from the germline V gene (reference sequence). CDR3 length: 15 amino acids. The CDR3 loop is CASSLNGQWRTPLHF.

This chain connects TRBV2 to TRBJ2-5; TCRdb picks TRBD1, but there is no DNA to check that call. The germline V gene has CDR1 SNHLY and CDR2 FYNNEI. The length of the CDR3 is 15 residues. CDR3 sequence: CASSRDRGDQETQYF.

Its frequency marks this clonotype as medium-sized. The rearrangement links TRBV7-6 to TRBJ2-7; TCRdb calls TRBD2, which cannot be checked without DNA. The CDR3 has 19 residues. Germline lookup yields CDR1 SGHVS and CDR2 FNYEAQ. This CDR3 reads CASSNPWDSGGAGSYEQYF.

The gene calls are TRBV18 and TRBJ1-6; TCRdb lists TRBD1, though no DNA is available to test this call. Germline CDR1 reads KGHSH; CDR2 reads LQKENI. The CDR3 sequence is 15 residues long. The CDR3 sequence: CASSKETGSYSPLHF.

The rearrangement joins TRBV30 to TRBJ1-2; TCRdb gives TRBD1 as the D gene, but with no DNA this cannot be confirmed. This CDR3 comprises 13 residues. CDR1 GTSNPN and CDR2 SVGIG come from the germline V gene (reference sequence). This CDR3 is CAWRQGANYGYTF.

The chain recombines TRBV27 with TRBJ1-3; checking the TCRdb D call of TRBD1 is not possible without DNA. Germline V gene data show CDR1 as MNHEY and CDR2 as SMNVEV (reference sequence). There are 15 residues in the CDR3. The CDR3 loop reads CASSATGGFGNTIYF.

The CDR3 protein is CASSENGQGAPLTYGYTF. This sequence joins TRBV25-1 and TRBJ1-2; TCRdb's D call, TRBD1, is unchecked because there is no DNA. The germline CDR1 and CDR2 sequences are MGHDK and SYGVNS. The CDR3 contains 18 residues.

The chain couples TRBV12-3 or TRBV12-4 to TRBJ2-5; the D call from TCRdb, TRBD2, cannot be confirmed without DNA. This CDR3 has 13 amino acids. The CDR3 reads CASSLSPAKTQYF.

This chain links TRBV12-3 or TRBV12-4 with TRBJ1-1; TCRdb's D call of TRBD1 is untestable without DNA. The CDR3 contains 14 residues. CDR3 region: CASSHSGVDSEAFF.

The chain carries TRBV5-1 and TRBJ1-5. The CDR3 totals 13 residues. Germline V gene data show CDR1 as SGHRS and CDR2 as YFSETQ. The CDR3 sequence: CASSLRGMEPQHF.

The chain is built from TRBV7-9 and TRBJ1-2; TCRdb proposes TRBD1, but this gene call is untestable without DNA. Germline V gene lookup returns CDR1 SEHNR and CDR2 FQNEAQ (reference sequence). This CDR3 spans 15 amino acids. The CDR3 reads CASSQRTGDSYGYTF.

CDR3: CSAGDGNTEAFF. V gene TRBV20-1 combines with J gene TRBJ1-1. The germline CDR1 and CDR2 sequences are DFQATT and SNEGSKA (reference sequence). The CDR3 runs to 12 residues.

This chain uses TRBV18 with TRBJ2-3; TCRdb's D gene call, TRBD1, goes unchecked for lack of DNA. The germline V gene has CDR1 KGHSH and CDR2 LQKENI. This CDR3 comprises 17 residues. This chain's CDR3 is CASSQSGQAFSTDTQYF.

V is TRBV19 and J is TRBJ1-5. There are 14 residues in the CDR3. The germline CDR1 and CDR2 sequences are LNHDA and SQIVND (reference sequence). CDR3 amino acids: CASSIEGPNQPQHF.

The chain employs TRBV12-3 or TRBV12-4 and TRBJ2-7; absent DNA, TCRdb's TRBD2 call cannot be checked. The CDR3 loop spans 13 amino acids. CDR3 residues: CASRGLARHEQYF.

This clonotype ranks as medium-sized in terms of frequency. This sequence joins TRBV10-1 and TRBJ2-3. The CDR3 consists of 15 residues. CDR1 WNHNN and CDR2 SYGVQD come from the germline V gene (reference sequence). CDR3 residues: CASSESTGLPIPQYF.

The V and J genes are TRBV7-9 and TRBJ1-2; the D call of TRBD1 rests on TCRdb alone, since no DNA is present to check it. The CDR3 is 13 residues long. Germline V gives CDR1 SEHNR, CDR2 FQNEAQ (reference sequence). CDR3 region: CASSPTGGSGYTF.

The chain employs TRBV27 and TRBJ1-6; lacking DNA, the TRBD1 call made by TCRdb goes unchecked. This CDR3 is built from 18 residues. Germline assignment: CDR1 MNHEY and CDR2 SMNVEV (reference sequence). Here the CDR3 reads CASSLSGRGQIYNSPLHF.

The CDR3 loop reads CSARGGARVNYGYTF. The chain couples TRBV20-1 to TRBJ1-2; the D call of TRBD1 rests on TCRdb alone, since no DNA is present to check it. This CDR3 is built from 15 residues. Per the germline V gene, CDR1 is DFQATT and CDR2 is SNEGSKA (reference sequence).

This sequence joins TRBV11-3 and TRBJ2-1. Germline loops: CDR1 SGHNT, CDR2 YENEEA. This CDR3 is 13 amino acids long. The chain's CDR3 is CASSPQSLNEQFF.

The rearrangement joins TRBV12-3 or TRBV12-4 to TRBJ1-1. This CDR3 region has 11 residues. CDR3 residues: CASSRLTEAFF.

V is TRBV27 and J is TRBJ1-2; TCRdb's D gene call, TRBD1, goes unchecked for lack of DNA. Germline V lookup: CDR1 MNHEY, CDR2 SMNVEV (reference sequence). The CDR3 is made up of 17 amino acids. Here the CDR3 reads CASSSTGGGDSDPPYTF.

Frequency places this clonotype as medium-sized (0.01 to 0.1%). This rearrangement joins TRBV29-1 to TRBJ1-2; TCRdb lists TRBD1, though no DNA is available to test this call. This CDR3 is 15 amino acids long. Per germline, CDR1 SQVTM and CDR2 ANQGSEA. The CDR3 protein is CSVGDGIITNYGYTF.

The V gene is TRBV4-1, the J gene TRBJ2-3; TCRdb designates TRBD1, a call that cannot be tested without DNA. CDR3 length equals 16 residues. The germline V gene has CDR1 MGHRA and CDR2 YSYEKL. CDR3 region: CASSQGFGGTTDTQYF.

V and J are TRBV6-5 and TRBJ2-2; TCRdb names TRBD1, which stays unverified in the absence of DNA. CDR1 and CDR2 from the germline V gene are MNHEY and SVGAGI. The CDR3 has 13 residues. This CDR3 reads CASSYSQGGELFF.

V usage is TRBV5-1 and J usage is TRBJ2-7; absent DNA, TCRdb's TRBD2 call cannot be checked. Looked up from germline, CDR1 is SGHRS and CDR2 is YFSETQ. The CDR3 length is 16 residues. The chain's CDR3 is CASSVGATSRVDEQYF. Drawing the rest from reference TRBV5-1 and TRBJ2-7, the complete variable domain is KAGVTQTPRYLIKTRGQQVTLSCSPISGHRSVSWYQQTPGQGLQFLFEYFSETQRNKGNFPGRFSGRQFSNSRSEMNVSTLELGDSALYLCASSVGATSRVDEQYFGPGTRLTVT.

The V gene is TRBV28, the J gene TRBJ2-5; TCRdb designates TRBD1, a call that cannot be tested without DNA. In germline, CDR1 is MDHEN, CDR2 SYDVKM. This CDR3 comprises 13 residues. CDR3 in amino acids: CASGLGGQETQYF.

The rearrangement uses TRBV20-1 and TRBJ2-3; TCRdb's assignment of TRBD2 cannot be checked, as there is no DNA. CDR3 size: 15 residues. Germline V gene data show CDR1 as DFQATT and CDR2 as SNEGSKA (reference sequence). The CDR3 spells CSARGLAGGADTQYF.

This chain's CDR3 is CASNPDRGYYNEQFF. The chain combines TRBV25-1 with TRBJ2-1; TCRdb reports TRBD1, a call that lacks DNA to check it against. The germline V gene encodes CDR1 MGHDK and CDR2 SYGVNS. The CDR3 runs to 15 residues.